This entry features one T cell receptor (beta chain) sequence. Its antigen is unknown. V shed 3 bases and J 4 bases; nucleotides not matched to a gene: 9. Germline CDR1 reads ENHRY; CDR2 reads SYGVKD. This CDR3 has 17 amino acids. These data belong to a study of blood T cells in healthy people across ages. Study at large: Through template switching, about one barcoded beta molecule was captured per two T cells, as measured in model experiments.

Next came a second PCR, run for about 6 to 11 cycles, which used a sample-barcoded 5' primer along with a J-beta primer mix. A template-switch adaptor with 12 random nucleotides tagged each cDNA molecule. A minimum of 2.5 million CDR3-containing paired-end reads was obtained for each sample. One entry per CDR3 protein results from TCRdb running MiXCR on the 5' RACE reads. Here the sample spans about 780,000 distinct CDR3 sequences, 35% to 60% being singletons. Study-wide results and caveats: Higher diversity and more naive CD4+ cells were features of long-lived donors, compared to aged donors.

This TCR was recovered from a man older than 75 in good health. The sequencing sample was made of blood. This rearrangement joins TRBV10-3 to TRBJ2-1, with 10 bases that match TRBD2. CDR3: CAISDNSGRASYNEQFF. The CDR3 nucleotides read TGTGCCATCAGTGATAACAGCGGGAGGGCCTCTTACAATGAGCAGTTCTTC.